What follows are 17 T cell receptor beta chains derived from one specimen sequenced in a study of regulatory dendritic cells for organ transplantation. CFSE-labeled sorted T cells met regulatory or mature dendritic cells for about five days. For these receptors, no antigen is known. The data were produced by immunoSEQ multiplex PCR, yet TCRdb's version contains in-frame clones alone and is incomplete. The table has 10,000 to 15,000 clones, 89% seen once. The sequenced sample consisted of naive CD8+ T cells from blood cultured with regulatory dendritic cells. As for subset: CD45RA+ naive T cells. These receptors all come from a human donor in good health.

This rearrangement joins TRBV28 to TRBJ2-7, with 9 bases matching TRBD1. This CDR3 is 15 amino acids long. Germline V gene data show CDR1 as MDHEN and CDR2 as SYDVKM. The trim removed 6 bases at V and 3 bases at J, leaving 9 bases unmatched. The CDR3 DNA follows: TGTGCCAGCAGATACCAGGACAGGGGTTTCTACGAGCAGTACTTC. Amino acid sequence: CASRYQDRGFYEQYF. The entire variable domain, with the rest obtained from reference TRBV28 and TRBJ2-7, is as follows: DVKVTQSSRYLVKRTGEKVFLECVQDMDHENMFWYRQDPGLGLRLIYFSYDVKMKEKGDIPEGYSVSREKKERFSLILESASTNQTSMYLCASRYQDRGFYEQYFGPGTRLTVT.

The chain has TRBV15 and TRBJ2-5; tentatively, D is TRBD1 (5 bases). The CDR3 has 17 amino acids. Germline CDR1 is LNHNV and CDR2 is YYDKDF (reference sequence). The V end was cut by 0 bases, the J end by 5 bases, with 19 bases between. The CDR3 here is CATSRDLLIGAGETQYF. CDR3 nucleotides: TGTGCCACCAGCAGAGATTTGCTTATTGGGGCCGGGGAGACCCAGTACTTC.

The chain recombines TRBV19 with TRBJ2-5; the D is unclear. The CDR3 is 14 residues long. The V end lost 1 base, the J end lost 4 bases, and 10 bases lay between the germline ends. From germline, CDR1 is LNHDA and CDR2 SQIVND (reference sequence). CDR3 loop: CASSIVVRGETQYF. The CDR3 DNA is TGTGCCAGTAGTATAGTCGTCCGCGGAGAGACCCAGTACTTC.

The chain joins TRBV27 to TRBJ2-7; no definite D call. Germline V gene data show CDR1 as MNHEY and CDR2 as SMNVEV (reference sequence). Trimming cost V 1 base and J 4 bases, with 11 bases left between them. The CDR3 is 14 residues long. CDR3 sequence reads: CASSLYSNLYEQYF. CDR3 nucleotide sequence: TGTGCCAGCAGTTTATACAGTAATCTATACGAGCAGTACTTC.

This clone was observed once. The V gene is TRBV6-4, the J gene TRBJ2-1; D perhaps matches TRBD2 (6 bases). V lost 0 bases and J 9 bases, leaving 18 bases between the germline ends. Germline values: CDR1 MRHNA, CDR2 SNTAGT. This CDR3 comprises 16 residues. In DNA form, the CDR3 reads TGTGCCAGCAGTGACTCGGCGGGGCCCTGCCCTCGTGAGCAGTTCTTC. Protein sequence: CASSDSAGPCPREQFF.

V usage is TRBV6-5 and J usage is TRBJ1-1; 8 bases agree with TRBD1. V lost 2 bases, J lost 4 bases, and 6 bases stayed unmatched. The CDR3 has 15 amino acids. The V gene's germline CDR1 is MNHEY and CDR2 SVGAGI. CDR3 residues: CASSYGQGASTEAFF. In DNA, the CDR3 is TGTGCCAGCAGTTACGGGCAGGGGGCGAGCACTGAAGCTTTCTTT.

The gene calls are TRBV7-8 and TRBJ2-7, with TRBD2 identical over 8 bases. V trimming: 5 bases; J trimming: 3 bases; junction bases outside the gene matches: 9. Germline CDR1 reads SGHVS; CDR2 reads FQNEAQ. The CDR3 contains 15 residues. CDR3 residues: CASSDTIAGSYEQYF. CDR3 DNA: TGTGCCAGCAGCGATACTATAGCGGGAAGCTACGAGCAGTACTTC.

The J gene is TRBJ1-1, the V gene TRBV4-2; D ambiguous. The V and J ends lost 4 bases and 1 base respectively, with 10 bases between them. This CDR3 is built from 14 residues. Germline V gene data show CDR1 as LGHNA and CDR2 as YNFKEQ. DNA for the CDR3: TGTGCCAGCAGCCTTACTACCGCGAACACTGAAGCTTTCTTT. Amino acid sequence: CASSLTTANTEAFF.

This clone was recorded only once. The chain is built from TRBV6-1 and TRBJ2-2; D possibly corresponds to TRBD2 (5 bases). Trimming removed 1 base at V and 4 bases at J, with 13 bases between. Per the germline V gene, CDR1 is MNHNS and CDR2 is SASEGT. The CDR3 contains 16 residues. The CDR3 spells CASSEVEGAGTGELFF. For the CDR3, the DNA is TGTGCCAGCAGTGAAGTCGAGGGCGCCGGCACCGGGGAGCTGTTTTTT.

This rearrangement joins TRBV6-5 to TRBJ2-5; D perhaps matches TRBD1 (5 bases). From germline, CDR1 is MNHEY and CDR2 SVGAGI. The CDR3 has 14 amino acids. Trimming shortened V by 2 bases and J by 2 bases, and 9 bases separated the two germline ends. Here the CDR3 DNA reads TGTGCCAGCAGTTACGGGGCAGGGCAAGAGACCCAGTACTTC. It encodes CASSYGAGQETQYF.

The genes are TRBV7-8 and TRBJ1-1; 7 bases line up with TRBD1. Germline CDR1 SGHVS, CDR2 FQNEAQ. This CDR3 has 14 amino acids. J lost 6 bases, V lost 4 bases, and 8 bases had no gene match. The CDR3 nucleotides read TGTGCCAGCAGCTCCAGACAGGGTAGCGCTGAAGCTTTCTTT. This gives the protein CASSSRQGSAEAFF.

The V gene is TRBV5-1, the J gene TRBJ2-5; 8 bases fit TRBD2. This CDR3 spans 15 amino acids. Trimming cost V 0 bases and J 5 bases; bases outside gene matches: 6. Germline V gene data show CDR1 as SGHRS and CDR2 as YFSETQ. In nucleotides, the CDR3 is TGCGCCAGCAGCTTGGCGGGGGGGCTAGGGGAGACCCAGTACTTC. Amino acid sequence: CASSLAGGLGETQYF. The full variable domain, with the rest looked up from reference TRBV5-1 and TRBJ2-5, is KAGVTQTPRYLIKTRGQQVTLSCSPISGHRSVSWYQQTPGQGLQFLFEYFSETQRNKGNFPGRFSGRQFSNSRSEMNVSTLELGDSALYLCASSLAGGLGETQYFGPGTRLLVL.

This clone appeared a single time. The rearrangement uses TRBV5-1 and TRBJ1-2; TRBD1 aligns across 11 bases. From germline, CDR1 is SGHRS and CDR2 YFSETQ. V dropped 3 bases and J dropped 4; count of bases not matched to a gene: 17. The CDR3 totals 19 residues. In DNA form, the CDR3 reads TGCGCCAGCAGCTCCAATCGCCGCGGGACAGGGGGAGTAGGCTATGGCTACACCTTC. Translation: CASSSNRRGTGGVGYGYTF.

This sequence joins TRBV7-2 and TRBJ2-2; unclear D gene. The germline V gene encodes CDR1 SGHTA and CDR2 FQGNSA. The CDR3 is 13 residues long. The V gene lost 0 bases and the J gene lost 7 bases, with 6 bases spanning the gap. CDR3 coding DNA: TGTGCCAGCAGCTTAGCAGGGAACGGGGAGCTGTTTTTT. This sequence encodes CASSLAGNGELFF. Using reference TRBV7-2 and TRBJ2-2 for the parts outside the CDR3, the full variable domain is GAGVSQSPSNKVTEKGKDVELRCDPISGHTALYWYRQSLGQGLEFLIYFQGNSAPDKSGLPSDRFSAERTGGSVSTLTIQRTQQEDSAVYLCASSLAGNGELFFGEGSRLTVL.

J is TRBJ2-7 and V is TRBV27; 7 bases line up with TRBD2. The CDR3 sequence is 16 residues long. Germline V gene data show CDR1 as MNHEY and CDR2 as SMNVEV (reference sequence). J gave up 0 bases and V 1 base, and 6 bases lay outside the gene matches. The CDR3 region has the DNA TGTGCCAGCAGTTTATTGGGGGGAGGGGCCTCCTACGAGCAGTACTTC. Its translation is CASSLLGGGASYEQYF.

The genes are TRBV4-3 and TRBJ2-1, with D possibly being TRBD2 (5 bases). From germline, CDR1 is LGHNA and CDR2 YSLEER. Trimming removed 3 bases from V and 0 bases from J, with 12 bases in between. CDR3 length: 16 amino acids. CDR3 nucleotide sequence: TGCGCCAGCAGCCACTCTCGGGGATCCTCCTACAATGAGCAGTTCTTC. Its translation is CASSHSRGSSYNEQFF.

The chain employs TRBV27 and TRBJ1-6; D possibly corresponds to TRBD1 (6 bases). This CDR3 is 15 amino acids long. Germline values: CDR1 MNHEY, CDR2 SMNVEV (reference sequence). The V end lost 10 bases, the J end lost 0 bases, and 13 bases lay between the germline ends. CDR3 in DNA: TGTGCCACCCGGGGAGGGGGCTCCTATAATTCACCCCTCCACTTT. Translated: CATRGGGSYNSPLHF.